This entry lists 8 T cell receptor beta chains sequenced from one sample in a study of neurological immune-mediated disorders. A single record per CDR3 protein comes from TCRdb applying MiXCR to the 5' RACE reads. The data show tens of thousands of distinct CDR3 sequences, with more than 2% seen just once and 2% to 2.5% held by the top ten. The sample comprised PBMCs. The source is a woman aged 45-65 years with multiple sclerosis.

This clonotype was found many times. The rearrangement uses TRBV27 and TRBJ2-1, with 9 bases matching TRBD1. V shed 5 bases and J 9 bases; nucleotides not matched to a gene: 2. Per the germline V gene, CDR1 is MNHEY and CDR2 is SMNVEV (reference sequence). CDR3 size: 12 residues. The CDR3, as DNA: TGTGCCAGCAGTGGACAGGGGACTGAGCAGTTCTTC. Amino acid sequence: CASSGQGTEQFF.

This clonotype was detected ten times or more. CDR3 residues: CSAAGTGINYGYTF. The CDR3 bases are TGCAGTGCAGCCGGGACAGGGATTAACTATGGCTACACCTTC. The chain joins TRBV20-1 to TRBJ1-2; TRBD1 aligns across 9 bases. J lost 1 base, V lost 6 bases, and 6 bases had no gene match. The germline gives CDR1 DFQATT, CDR2 SNEGSKA (reference sequence). The CDR3 is 14 amino acids.

This clonotype has a count of ten or more. The chain uses TRBV20-1 and TRBJ2-7; tentative D call: TRBD2 (6 bases). The CDR3 consists of 13 residues. The germline V gene encodes CDR1 DFQATT and CDR2 SNEGSKA (reference sequence). Trimming pared 3 bases from V and 6 bases from J, leaving 15 bases between. CDR3 bases: TGCAGTGCTAGCGGGAGAGGCGTGGGCGAGCAGTACTTC. It codes for CSASGRGVGEQYF.

This clonotype was observed many times. The CDR3, as DNA: TGTGCCAGCAGCGTTGATTTCGGGCGGATAACAGATACGCAGTATTTT. It is translated as CASSVDFGRITDTQYF. J is TRBJ2-3 and V is TRBV9; D unresolved. The ends were cut back, 2 bases at V and 3 bases at J, with 16 bases in the middle. The CDR3 length is 16 residues. Germline values: CDR1 SGDLS, CDR2 YYNGEE.

The CDR3 spells CASRMGQGPHNEQFF. CDR3 bases: TGTGCCAGCAGAATGGGACAGGGGCCACACAATGAGCAGTTCTTC. V usage is TRBV6-2 or TRBV6-3 and J usage is TRBJ2-1; TRBD1 matches 10 bases. The ends lost 6 bases at V and 5 bases at J; junction bases unmatched: 7. CDR1 is MNHEY, CDR2 SVGEGT, per germline. The CDR3 length is 15 residues.

This clonotype was seen ten or more times. The chain recombines TRBV5-1 with TRBJ1-1; 9 bases match TRBD1. Germline CDR1 is SGHRS and CDR2 is YFSETQ. V shed 2 bases and J 1 base; nucleotides not matched to a gene: 3. The CDR3 has 15 residues. CDR3 protein: CASSLDRGKNTEAFF. The CDR3 region has the DNA TGCGCCAGCAGCTTAGACAGGGGGAAGAACACTGAAGCTTTCTTT.

This clonotype was seen at least ten times. This chain connects TRBV5-1 to TRBJ2-1; D is perhaps TRBD1 (5 bases). Trimming removed 3 bases from V and 0 bases from J, with 7 bases in between. CDR1 is SGHRS and CDR2 is YFSETQ in the germline V gene. This CDR3 contains 14 residues. The CDR3 sequence: CASSSTASYNEQFF. The CDR3 nucleotides are TGCGCCAGCAGCTCGACAGCCTCCTACAATGAGCAGTTCTTC. Filled out from reference TRBV5-1 and TRBJ2-1, the complete variable domain reads KAGVTQTPRYLIKTRGQQVTLSCSPISGHRSVSWYQQTPGQGLQFLFEYFSETQRNKGNFPGRFSGRQFSNSRSEMNVSTLELGDSALYLCASSSTASYNEQFFGPGTRLTVL.

This clonotype is medium-sized in the sample. The rearrangement links TRBV20-1 to TRBJ2-3; TRBD2 matches 9 bases. The CDR3 extends over 16 amino acids. The J segment lost 3 bases and the V segment lost 4 bases, leaving 11 bases of the junction unmatched. CDR1 and CDR2 (germline): DFQATT, SNEGSKA (reference sequence). The CDR3 DNA is TGCAGTGCTACACTTAGGGCTAGCGGGGAGACAGATACGCAGTATTTT. The encoded protein is CSATLRASGETDTQYF.